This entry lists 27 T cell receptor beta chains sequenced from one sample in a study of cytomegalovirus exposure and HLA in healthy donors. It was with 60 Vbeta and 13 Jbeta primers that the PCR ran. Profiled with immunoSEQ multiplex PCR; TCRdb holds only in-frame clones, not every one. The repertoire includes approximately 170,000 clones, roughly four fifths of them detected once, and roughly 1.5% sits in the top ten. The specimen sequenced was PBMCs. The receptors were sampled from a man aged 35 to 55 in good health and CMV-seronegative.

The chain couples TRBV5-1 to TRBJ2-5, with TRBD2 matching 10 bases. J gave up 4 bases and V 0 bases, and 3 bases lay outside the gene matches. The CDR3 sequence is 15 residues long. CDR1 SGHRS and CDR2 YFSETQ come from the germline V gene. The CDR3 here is CASSLELAGGETQYF. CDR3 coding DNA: TGCGCCAGCAGCTTGGAATTAGCGGGAGGAGAGACCCAGTACTTC.

The CDR3 region is CAWSGRSNQPQHF. DNA for the CDR3: TGTGCCTGGAGTGGCAGGTCGAATCAGCCCCAGCATTTT. The V gene is TRBV30, the J gene TRBJ1-5; D is undetermined. Germline CDR1 is GTSNPN and CDR2 is SVGIG (reference sequence). The CDR3 loop spans 13 amino acids. The germline V and J ends were trimmed by 1 base and 4 bases, with 8 bases remaining between them.

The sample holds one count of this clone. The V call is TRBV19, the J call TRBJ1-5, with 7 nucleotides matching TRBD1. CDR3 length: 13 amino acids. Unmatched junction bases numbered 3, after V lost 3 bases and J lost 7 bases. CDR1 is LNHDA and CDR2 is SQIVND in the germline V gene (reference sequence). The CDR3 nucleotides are TGTGCCAGTAGTATGGACAGGCTACAGCCCCAGCATTTT. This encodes CASSMDRLQPQHF.

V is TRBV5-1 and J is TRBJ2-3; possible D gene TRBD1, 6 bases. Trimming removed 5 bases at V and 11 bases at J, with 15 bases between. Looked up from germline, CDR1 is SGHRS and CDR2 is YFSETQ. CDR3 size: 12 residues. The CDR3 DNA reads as TGCGCCAGCAGTCCGGAAGGGGGTGGGCAGTATTTT. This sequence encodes CASSPEGGGQYF.

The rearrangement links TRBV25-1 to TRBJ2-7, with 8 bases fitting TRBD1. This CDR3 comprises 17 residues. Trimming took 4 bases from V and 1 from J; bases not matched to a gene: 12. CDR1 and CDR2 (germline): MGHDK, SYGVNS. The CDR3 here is CASSVGLGDRRSYEQYV. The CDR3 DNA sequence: TGTGCCAGCAGTGTGGGCCTCGGGGACAGGAGATCCTACGAGCAGTACGTC.

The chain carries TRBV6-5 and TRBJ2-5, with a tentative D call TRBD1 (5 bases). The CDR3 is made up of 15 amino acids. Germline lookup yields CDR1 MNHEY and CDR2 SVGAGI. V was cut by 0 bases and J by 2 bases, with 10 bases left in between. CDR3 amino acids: CASSYSAGIQETQYF. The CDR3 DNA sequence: TGTGCCAGCAGTTACTCAGCAGGGATTCAAGAGACCCAGTACTTC.

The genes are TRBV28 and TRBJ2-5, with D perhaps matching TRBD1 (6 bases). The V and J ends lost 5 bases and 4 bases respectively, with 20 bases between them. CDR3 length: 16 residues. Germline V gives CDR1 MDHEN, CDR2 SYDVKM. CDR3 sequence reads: CASSPPLRGPGETQYF. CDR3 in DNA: TGTGCCAGCAGTCCCCCCCTCAGGGGACCGGGAGAGACCCAGTACTTC. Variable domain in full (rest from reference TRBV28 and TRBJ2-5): DVKVTQSSRYLVKRTGEKVFLECVQDMDHENMFWYRQDPGLGLRLIYFSYDVKMKEKGDIPEGYSVSREKKERFSLILESASTNQTSMYLCASSPPLRGPGETQYFGPGTRLLVL.

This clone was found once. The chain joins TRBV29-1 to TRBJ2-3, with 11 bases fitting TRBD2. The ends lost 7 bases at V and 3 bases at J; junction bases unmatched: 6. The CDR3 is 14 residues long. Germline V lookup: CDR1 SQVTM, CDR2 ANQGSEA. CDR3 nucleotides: TGCAGCGCCTTGACTAGCGGGATAACAGATACGCAGTATTTT. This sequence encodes CSALTSGITDTQYF.

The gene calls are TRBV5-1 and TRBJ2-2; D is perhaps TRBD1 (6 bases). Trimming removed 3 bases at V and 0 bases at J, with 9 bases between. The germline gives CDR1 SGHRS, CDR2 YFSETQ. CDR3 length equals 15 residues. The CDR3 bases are TGCGCCAGCAGCTCCGGGACATCGAACACCGGGGAGCTGTTTTTT. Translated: CASSSGTSNTGELFF.

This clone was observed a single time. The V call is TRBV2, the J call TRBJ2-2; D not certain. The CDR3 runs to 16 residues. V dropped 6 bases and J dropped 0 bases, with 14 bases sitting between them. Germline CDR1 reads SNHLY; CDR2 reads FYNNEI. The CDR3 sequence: CASSPHLLANTGELFF. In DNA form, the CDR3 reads TGTGCCAGCAGCCCCCACCTTCTAGCGAACACCGGGGAGCTGTTTTTT.

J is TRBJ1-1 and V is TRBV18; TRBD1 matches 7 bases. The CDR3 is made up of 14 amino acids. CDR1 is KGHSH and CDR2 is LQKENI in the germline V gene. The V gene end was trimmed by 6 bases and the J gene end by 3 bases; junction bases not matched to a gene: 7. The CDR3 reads CASSDRDGDTEAFF. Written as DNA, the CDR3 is TGTGCCAGCTCCGACAGGGACGGTGACACTGAAGCTTTCTTT.

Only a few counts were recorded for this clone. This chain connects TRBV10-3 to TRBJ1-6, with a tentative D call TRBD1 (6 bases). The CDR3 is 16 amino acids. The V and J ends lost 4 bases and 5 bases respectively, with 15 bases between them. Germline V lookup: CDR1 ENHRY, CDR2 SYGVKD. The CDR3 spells CAISGGGQGNNSPLHF. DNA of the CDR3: TGTGCCATCAGTGGGGGGGGCCAGGGGAATAATTCACCCCTCCACTTT.

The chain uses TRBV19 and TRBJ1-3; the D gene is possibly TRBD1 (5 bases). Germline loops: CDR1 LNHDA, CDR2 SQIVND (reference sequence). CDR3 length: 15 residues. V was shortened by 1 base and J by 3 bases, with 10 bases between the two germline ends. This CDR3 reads CASSIGGGFGNTIYF. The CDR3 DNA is TGTGCCAGTAGTATAGGCGGGGGGTTTGGAAACACCATATATTTT.

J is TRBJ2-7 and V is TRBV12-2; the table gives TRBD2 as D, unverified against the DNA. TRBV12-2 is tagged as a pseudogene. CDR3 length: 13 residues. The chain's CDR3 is CASRLRCSYEQYV. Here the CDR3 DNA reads TGTGCAAGTCGTCTTAGGTGTAGCTACGAGCAGTACGTC.

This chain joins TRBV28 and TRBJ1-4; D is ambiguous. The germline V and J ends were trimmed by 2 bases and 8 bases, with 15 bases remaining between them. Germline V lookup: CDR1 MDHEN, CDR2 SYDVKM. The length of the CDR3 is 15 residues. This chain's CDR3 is CASSLVGAFEEKLFF. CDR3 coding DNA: TGTGCCAGCAGTTTAGTGGGCGCTTTCGAGGAAAAACTGTTTTTT.

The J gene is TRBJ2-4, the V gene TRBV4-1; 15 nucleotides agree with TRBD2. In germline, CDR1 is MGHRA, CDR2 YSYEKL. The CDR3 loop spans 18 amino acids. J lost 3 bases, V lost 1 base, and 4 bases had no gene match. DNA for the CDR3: TGCGCCAGCAGCCAAGGGGGACTAGCGGGAGGAAACAAAAACATTCAGTACTTC. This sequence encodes CASSQGGLAGGNKNIQYF.

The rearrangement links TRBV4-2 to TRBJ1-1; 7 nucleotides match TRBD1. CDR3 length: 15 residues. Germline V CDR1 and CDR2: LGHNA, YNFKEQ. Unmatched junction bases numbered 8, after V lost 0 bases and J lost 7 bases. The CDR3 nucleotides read TGTGCCAGCAGCCAAGATCTCGGAGGGGGCGGTGAAGCTTTCTTT. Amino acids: CASSQDLGGGGEAFF.

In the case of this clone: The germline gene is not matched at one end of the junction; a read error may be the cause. The CDR3 protein is CASSSEFVPGQGAVAKNSQYF. CDR3 bases: TGCGCCAGCAGCTCCGAATTCGTCCCGGGACAGGGGGCGGTAGCCAAAAACAGTCAGTACTTC. J is TRBJ2-4 and V is TRBV5-1; TRBD1 matches 12 bases. The CDR3 is 21 amino acids. Per germline, CDR1 SGHRS and CDR2 YFSETQ.

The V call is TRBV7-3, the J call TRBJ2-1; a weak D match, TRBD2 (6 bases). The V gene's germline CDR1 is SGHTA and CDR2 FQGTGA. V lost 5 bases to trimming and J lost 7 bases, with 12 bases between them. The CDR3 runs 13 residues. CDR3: CASSRGRGNEQFF. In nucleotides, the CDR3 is TGTGCCAGCAGCAGGGGTCGGGGGAATGAGCAGTTCTTC.

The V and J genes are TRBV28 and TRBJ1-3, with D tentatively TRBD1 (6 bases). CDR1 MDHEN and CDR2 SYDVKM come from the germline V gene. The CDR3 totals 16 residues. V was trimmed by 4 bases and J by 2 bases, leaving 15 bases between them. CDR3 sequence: CASSSLTGQPGNTIYF. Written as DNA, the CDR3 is TGTGCCAGCAGTTCACTTACAGGGCAACCTGGAAACACCATATATTTT.

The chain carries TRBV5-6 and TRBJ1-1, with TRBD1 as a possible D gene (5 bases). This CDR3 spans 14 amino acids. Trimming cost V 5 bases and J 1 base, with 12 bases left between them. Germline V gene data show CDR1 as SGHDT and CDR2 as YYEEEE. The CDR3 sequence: CASRPGGTNTEAFF. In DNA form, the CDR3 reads TGTGCCAGCAGGCCGGGCGGGACGAACACTGAAGCTTTCTTT. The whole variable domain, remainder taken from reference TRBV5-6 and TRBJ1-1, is DAGVTQSPTHLIKTRGQQVTLRCSPKSGHDTVSWYQQALGQGPQFIFQYYEEEERQRGNFPDRFSGHQFPNYSSELNVNALLLGDSALYLCASRPGGTNTEAFFGQGTRLTVV.

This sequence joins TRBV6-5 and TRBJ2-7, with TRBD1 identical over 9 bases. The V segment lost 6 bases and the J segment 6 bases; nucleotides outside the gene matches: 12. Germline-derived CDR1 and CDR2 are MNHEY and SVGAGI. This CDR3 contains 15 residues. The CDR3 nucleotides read TGTGCCAGCAGAGGACCTGGGACAGGGAGAGGCGAGCAGTACTTC. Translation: CASRGPGTGRGEQYF.

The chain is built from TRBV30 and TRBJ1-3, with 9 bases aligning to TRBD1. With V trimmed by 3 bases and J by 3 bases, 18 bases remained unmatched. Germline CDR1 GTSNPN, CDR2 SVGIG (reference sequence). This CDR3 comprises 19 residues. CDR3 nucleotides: TGTGCCTGGAGAGGCCCCACCACGGGACAGGGTAGGGATGGAAACACCATATATTTT. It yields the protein CAWRGPTTGQGRDGNTIYF.

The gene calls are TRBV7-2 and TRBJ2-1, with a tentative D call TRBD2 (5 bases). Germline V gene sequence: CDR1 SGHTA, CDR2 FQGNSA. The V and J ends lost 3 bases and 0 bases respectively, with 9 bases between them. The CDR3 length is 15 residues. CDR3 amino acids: CASSFPRGSYNEQFF. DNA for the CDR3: TGTGCCAGCAGCTTCCCCCGGGGCTCCTACAATGAGCAGTTCTTC.

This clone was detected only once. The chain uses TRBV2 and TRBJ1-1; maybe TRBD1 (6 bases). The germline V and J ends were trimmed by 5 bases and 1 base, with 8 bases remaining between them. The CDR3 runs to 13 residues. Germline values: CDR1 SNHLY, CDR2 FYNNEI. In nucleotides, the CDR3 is TGTGCCAGCAGTCGGGGACAGAACACTGAAGCTTTCTTT. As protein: CASSRGQNTEAFF.

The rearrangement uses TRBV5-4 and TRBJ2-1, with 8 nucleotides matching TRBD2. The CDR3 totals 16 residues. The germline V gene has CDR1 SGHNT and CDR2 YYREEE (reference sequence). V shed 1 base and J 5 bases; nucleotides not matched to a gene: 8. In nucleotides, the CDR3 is TGTGCCAGCAGCTTGTTTGGTTTGACTAGCGACAATGAGCAGTTCTTC. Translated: CASSLFGLTSDNEQFF.

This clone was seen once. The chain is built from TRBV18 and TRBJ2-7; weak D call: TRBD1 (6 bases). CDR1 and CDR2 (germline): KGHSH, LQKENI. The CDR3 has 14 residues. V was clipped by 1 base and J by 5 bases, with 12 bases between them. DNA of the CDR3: TGTGCCAGCTCACCACAGCACAGGGTTGACGAGCAGTACGTC. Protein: CASSPQHRVDEQYV.